This T cell receptor beta chain was recorded in a study of T cell responses to AZD1222 COVID-19 vaccine. Study observations and caveats: Scientists sampled the repertoires only once the peak T cell response had passed. Vaccine-associated CD4 TCRs ranged over spike, dominating at 160-218 and 743-854.

This table comes from immunoSEQ multiplex PCR, and its TCRdb copy is limited to in-frame clones, with some not included. The sample comprises some 150,000 clones, around 88% of which are singletons, and over 13% rests with the top ten. Only one count was recorded for this clone. Its antigen is as yet unknown. Trimming took off 5 bases at V and 0 bases at J, with 11 bases between the two ends. Germline-derived CDR1 and CDR2 are SGHRS and YFSETQ. This CDR3 spans 14 amino acids. The specimen comprised peripheral blood, sampled on day 0 of AZD1222 vaccination. The chain joins TRBV5-1 to TRBJ1-1; weak D call: TRBD1 (5 bases). This TCR was recovered from an adult in good health. The CDR3: CASRLPGVNTEAFF. The DNA for the CDR3 is TGCGCCAGCAGACTCCCGGGGGTGAACACTGAAGCTTTCTTT.